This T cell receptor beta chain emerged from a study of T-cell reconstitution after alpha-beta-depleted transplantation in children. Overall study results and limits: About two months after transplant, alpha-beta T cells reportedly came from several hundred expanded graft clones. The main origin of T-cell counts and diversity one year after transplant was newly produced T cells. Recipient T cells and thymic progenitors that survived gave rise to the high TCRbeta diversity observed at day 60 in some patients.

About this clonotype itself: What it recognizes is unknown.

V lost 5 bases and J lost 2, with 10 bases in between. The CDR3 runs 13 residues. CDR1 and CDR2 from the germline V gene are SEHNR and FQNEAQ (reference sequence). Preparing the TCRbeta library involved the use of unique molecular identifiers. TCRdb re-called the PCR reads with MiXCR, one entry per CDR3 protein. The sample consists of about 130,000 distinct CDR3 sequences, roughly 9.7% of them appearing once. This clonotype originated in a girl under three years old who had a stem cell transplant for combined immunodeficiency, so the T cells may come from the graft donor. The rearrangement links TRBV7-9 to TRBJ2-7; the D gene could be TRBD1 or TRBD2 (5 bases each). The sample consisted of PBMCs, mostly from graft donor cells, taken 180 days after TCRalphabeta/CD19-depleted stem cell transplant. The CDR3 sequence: CASSPRETYEQYF. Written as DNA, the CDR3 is TGTGCCAGCAGCCCCAGGGAGACCTACGAGCAGTACTTC. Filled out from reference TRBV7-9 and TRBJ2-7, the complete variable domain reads DTGVSQNPRHKITKRGQNVTFRCDPISEHNRLYWYRQTLGQGPEFLTYFQNEAQLEKSRLLSDRFSAERPKGSFSTLEIQRTEQGDSAMYLCASSPRETYEQYFGPGTRLTVT.